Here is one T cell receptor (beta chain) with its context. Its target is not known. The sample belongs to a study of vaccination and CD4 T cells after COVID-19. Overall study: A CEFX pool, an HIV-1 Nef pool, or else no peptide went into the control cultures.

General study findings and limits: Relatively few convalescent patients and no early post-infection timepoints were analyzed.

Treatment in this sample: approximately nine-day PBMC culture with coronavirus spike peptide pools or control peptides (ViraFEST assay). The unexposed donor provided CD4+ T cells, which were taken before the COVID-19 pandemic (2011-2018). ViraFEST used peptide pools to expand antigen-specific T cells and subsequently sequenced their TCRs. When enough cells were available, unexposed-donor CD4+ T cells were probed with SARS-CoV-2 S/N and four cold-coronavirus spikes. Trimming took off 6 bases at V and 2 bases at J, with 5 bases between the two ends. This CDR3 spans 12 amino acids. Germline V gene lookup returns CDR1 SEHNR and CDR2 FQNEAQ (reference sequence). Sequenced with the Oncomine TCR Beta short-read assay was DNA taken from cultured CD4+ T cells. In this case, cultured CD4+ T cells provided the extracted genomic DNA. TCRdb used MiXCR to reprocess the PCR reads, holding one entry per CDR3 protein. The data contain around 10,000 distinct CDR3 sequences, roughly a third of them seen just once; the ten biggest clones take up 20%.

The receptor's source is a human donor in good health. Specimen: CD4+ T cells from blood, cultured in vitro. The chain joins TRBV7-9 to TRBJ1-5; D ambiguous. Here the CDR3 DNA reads TGTGCCAGCAGGGCAGGCAATCAGCCCCAGCATTTT. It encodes CASRAGNQPQHF.